These 21 T cell receptor beta chains were sequenced from one sample in a study of CD8+ T cells in alopecia areata. RNA, once extracted, was reverse transcribed into cDNA for use as the sequencing template. Some clones are missing from TCRdb's copy, which holds only in-frame ones; the method was immunoSEQ multiplex PCR. This sample carries 150,000 to 200,000 clones, 50% to 65% of them seen once, and the ten largest clones take approximately 15%. Noted treatment: oral pan-JAK inhibitor, 5-10 mg twice daily. The sample consisted of CD4+ T cells sorted from blood, taken at week 24, from a patient treated with tofacitinib. These receptors all stem from a human donor with alopecia areata.

The CDR3 DNA reads TGCAGCGCGGGACAAATGTCTGAAGCTTTCTTT. Its translation is CSAGQMSEAFF. The chain combines TRBV29-1 with TRBJ1-1; D possibly corresponds to TRBD1 (6 bases). There are 11 residues in the CDR3. CDR1 and CDR2 (germline): SQVTM, ANQGSEA. Trimming removed 7 bases at V and 6 bases at J, with 12 bases between.

A single count supports this clone. The V call is TRBV30, the J call TRBJ1-1, with unresolved D. The germline V and J ends were trimmed by 2 bases and 4 bases, with 8 bases remaining between them. Germline V gene data show CDR1 as GTSNPN and CDR2 as SVGIG (reference sequence). The CDR3 covers 12 residues. The DNA of the CDR3 is TGTGCCTGGAGTCGGCATGCCACTGAAGCTTTCTTT. This translates into CAWSRHATEAFF.

V and J are TRBV10-3 and TRBJ2-1, with 8 nucleotides matching TRBD1. Trimming at V came to 6 bases and at J to 0 bases, leaving 4 bases not matched to a gene. Germline CDR1 is ENHRY and CDR2 is SYGVKD. The CDR3 has 15 amino acids. The CDR3 region has the DNA TGTGCCATCAGGGACAGGGAAAGCTCCTACAATGAGCAGTTCTTC. The encoded protein is CAIRDRESSYNEQFF.

The chain links TRBV11-2 to TRBJ2-5; 7 bases are shared with TRBD2. CDR3 length equals 14 residues. Germline CDR1 and CDR2: SGHAT and FQNNGV. J was trimmed by 4 bases and V by 5 bases; bases with no gene match: 7. CDR3 DNA: TGTGCCAGCAGCCTAGGGGCTAGCGGAGAGACCCAGTACTTC. Its translation is CASSLGASGETQYF.

The J gene is TRBJ1-3, the V gene TRBV29-1, with no clear D. The length of the CDR3 is 13 residues. Trimming stripped 6 bases from V and 4 bases from J, with 13 bases between. Germline assignment: CDR1 SQVTM and CDR2 ANQGSEA. In DNA form, the CDR3 reads TGCAGCGTCGGCCATGGAGCGGGAAACACCATATATTTT. Protein sequence: CSVGHGAGNTIYF.

The V and J genes are TRBV5-4 and TRBJ2-7, with TRBD1 identical over 8 bases. V trimming: 1 base; J trimming: 6 bases; junction bases outside the gene matches: 9. The CDR3 spans 15 residues. Germline V CDR1 and CDR2: SGHNT, YYREEE (reference sequence). CDR3 DNA: TGTGCCAGCAGCTTGCATGGACAGGGACCCACCGAGCAGTACTTC. Translation gives CASSLHGQGPTEQYF.

In its sample, this clone was seen a few times. This chain links TRBV30 with TRBJ1-2; tentative D call: TRBD1 (6 bases). The CDR3 runs 14 residues. Per the germline V gene, CDR1 is GTSNPN and CDR2 is SVGIG (reference sequence). The V end was cut by 1 base, the J end by 3 bases, with 12 bases between. CDR3 in DNA: TGTGCCTGGAGTGGGCAGGGGTCCTACTATGGCTACACCTTC. It specifies CAWSGQGSYYGYTF. The variable domain in full, with the rest retrieved from reference TRBV30 and TRBJ1-2, is SQTIHQWPATLVQPVGSPLSLECTVEGTSNPNLYWYRQAAGRGLQLLFYSVGIGQISSEVPQNLSASRPQDRQFILSSKKLLLSDSGFYLCAWSGQGSYYGYTFGSGTRLTVV.

The chain is built from TRBV29-1 and TRBJ2-7; D may be TRBD1 (6 bases). With 6 bases removed from V and 0 bases from J, the gap between germline ends came to 15 bases. Looked up from germline, CDR1 is SQVTM and CDR2 is ANQGSEA. This CDR3 has 14 residues. CDR3 sequence: CSVKRQESSYEQYF. In nucleotides, the CDR3 is TGCAGCGTAAAACGACAGGAGAGCTCCTACGAGCAGTACTTC.

V usage is TRBV30 and J usage is TRBJ2-2, with D possibly TRBD1 on 5 matching bases. Germline V gene data show CDR1 as GTSNPN and CDR2 as SVGIG (reference sequence). The ends were cut back, 3 bases at V and 1 base at J, with 9 bases in the middle. The CDR3 consists of 14 residues. As DNA, the CDR3 is TGTGCCTGGAGGTTGCAGGGGAACACCGGGGAGCTGTTTTTT. It is translated as CAWRLQGNTGELFF.

The V call is TRBV6-1, the J call TRBJ2-2; a possible D gene is TRBD1 (6 bases). The germline gives CDR1 MNHNS, CDR2 SASEGT. This CDR3 has 15 amino acids. Trimming removed 7 bases at V and 6 bases at J, with 18 bases between. CDR3 nucleotides: TGTGCCAGCATCGAAAGGGGGAGTAGGGCCGGGGAGCTGTTTTTT. Translating gives CASIERGSRAGELFF.

The genes are TRBV20-1 and TRBJ2-5; D tentatively reads TRBD1 or TRBD2 (5 bases each). Germline CDR1 and CDR2: DFQATT and SNEGSKA (reference sequence). The CDR3 is 11 residues long. V lost 3 bases, J lost 5 bases, and 7 bases lay in between. Written as DNA, the CDR3 is TGCAGTGCTAGTTGGGGGGAGACCCAGTACTTC. This translates into CSASWGETQYF.

This sequence joins TRBV7-9 and TRBJ2-7; 9 bases fit TRBD1. The V and J ends lost 5 bases and 6 bases, in that order; junction bases with no gene match: 14. CDR3 length: 16 amino acids. Germline V gene data show CDR1 as SEHNR and CDR2 as FQNEAQ (reference sequence). The CDR3 sequence is CASSMTSGTGKSEQYF. CDR3 in DNA: TGTGCCAGCAGCATGACATCCGGGACAGGGAAGAGCGAGCAGTACTTC. Filled out from reference TRBV7-9 and TRBJ2-7, the complete variable domain reads DTGVSQNPRHKITKRGQNVTFRCDPISEHNRLYWYRQTLGQGPEFLTYFQNEAQLEKSRLLSDRFSAERPKGSFSTLEIQRTEQGDSAMYLCASSMTSGTGKSEQYFGPGTRLTVT.

The gene calls are TRBV29-1 and TRBJ1-1; a weak D match, TRBD1 (5 bases). This CDR3 comprises 13 residues. The germline V and J ends were trimmed by 5 bases and 1 base, with 11 bases remaining between them. CDR1 is SQVTM and CDR2 is ANQGSEA in the germline V gene. CDR3 sequence reads: CSVRLTENTEAFF. The CDR3 coding sequence is TGCAGCGTTCGCCTGACAGAGAACACTGAAGCTTTCTTT.

The chain carries TRBV30 and TRBJ2-1; possible D gene TRBD2, 5 bases. The CDR3 is made up of 13 amino acids. CDR1 and CDR2 (germline): GTSNPN, SVGIG (reference sequence). Between the trimmed V and J ends, which lost 2 bases and 10 bases, there was a span of 15 bases. For the CDR3, the DNA is TGTGCCTGGAGTCCCCGTAGGCGCGGGGAGCAGTTCTTC. This gives the protein CAWSPRRRGEQFF.

The chain employs TRBV10-3 and TRBJ1-1; no clear D gene. The V gene lost 0 bases and the J gene lost 4 bases, with 9 bases spanning the gap. Germline assignment: CDR1 ENHRY and CDR2 SYGVKD. This CDR3 comprises 14 residues. The CDR3 reads CAISESSVSTEAFF. The CDR3 coding sequence is TGTGCCATCAGTGAGTCGAGTGTGAGCACTGAAGCTTTCTTT.

This clone appeared once. V is TRBV29-1 and J is TRBJ2-4, with TRBD1 matching over 8 bases. The J segment lost 0 bases and the V segment lost 4 bases, leaving 2 bases of the junction unmatched. The CDR3 runs to 14 residues. Germline V gene lookup returns CDR1 SQVTM and CDR2 ANQGSEA. CDR3 protein: CSVGDRLAKNIQYF. DNA of the CDR3: TGCAGCGTTGGGGACAGGCTAGCCAAAAACATTCAGTACTTC.

The J gene is TRBJ2-3, the V gene TRBV25-1; 8 bases are shared with TRBD1. J gave up 4 bases and V 1 base, and 10 bases lay outside the gene matches. Germline CDR1 is MGHDK and CDR2 is SYGVNS. The CDR3 has 17 residues. CDR3 in amino acids: CASSESFRTGSADTQYF. The CDR3 region has the DNA TGTGCCAGCAGTGAATCATTTAGGACAGGGAGCGCAGATACGCAGTATTTT.

The chain carries TRBV10-3 and TRBJ2-5, with D perhaps matching TRBD2 (5 bases). The DNA end favors TRBJ2-7, so the J call may be wrong. The CDR3 contains 13 residues. From germline, CDR1 is ENHRY and CDR2 SYGVKD. The CDR3 loop is CAISEYAGLEQYF. The CDR3, as DNA: TGTGCCATCAGTGAGTACGCCGGACTCGAGCAGTACTTC.

This sequence joins TRBV6-5 and TRBJ2-3, with D possibly being TRBD1 (6 bases). The CDR3 runs to 11 residues. Looked up from germline, CDR1 is MNHEY and CDR2 is SVGAGI. Trimming left V 8 bases short and J 5 bases short, with 8 bases between. In DNA, the CDR3 is TGTGCCAGCCTGACAGGAGATACGCAGTATTTT. Its protein product is CASLTGDTQYF.

V and J are TRBV11-2 and TRBJ1-1; D uncertain. The CDR3 runs to 12 residues. The V and J ends lost 5 bases and 1 base respectively, with 5 bases between them. Germline CDR1 is SGHAT and CDR2 is FQNNGV. CDR3: CASSKSNTEAFF. The CDR3 nucleotides read TGTGCCAGCAGCAAGTCGAACACTGAAGCTTTCTTT.

In this sample, this clone turned up a few times. Additional DNA sequences in this sample encode the identical CDR3. The chain couples TRBV29-1 to TRBJ2-7; 9 bases are a match to TRBD2. The junction had 2 bases not matched to a gene; V was cut back by 4 bases and J by 4 bases. CDR3 length: 12 amino acids. The germline V gene has CDR1 SQVTM and CDR2 ANQGSEA. The CDR3 sequence is CSVVAGGYEQYF. The CDR3 DNA is TGCAGCGTTGTTGCGGGAGGGTACGAGCAGTACTTC.